This T cell receptor beta chain was sequenced for a study of a mutant IDH1 vaccine in newly diagnosed glioma. Study context: Sex among treated patients split about 60% male, 37.5% female; mean age was roughly 40 years. Before enrollment, patients got radiotherapy alone, temozolomide alone, or mostly the combination.

CDR3 length: 16 residues. CDR1 is MNHEY and CDR2 is SVGAGI in the germline V gene. V gave up 0 bases and J gave up 8 bases; unmatched junction bases: 6. Whole-study findings and limits: No link was apparently found between pseudoprogression and changes in top peripheral T cell clonotypes.

As for this clone: Its cognate antigen is unknown.

The time point denotes: week 35, safety follow-up. The vaccine gave 300 ug of a 20-mer mutant IDH1 peptide subcutaneously per dose. The protocol was immunoSEQ multiplex PCR, while the TCRdb copy is restricted to in-frame clones and leaves out a portion. The sample lists roughly 52,000 clones, less than 90% occurring once. The TCR sequence derives from a young woman with glioma. The V call is TRBV6-5, the J call TRBJ2-2, with 10 bases aligning to TRBD2. Source: PBMCs, taken from a glioma patient whose treatment included an IDH1 peptide vaccine. The CDR3: CASSYSLAGVRGELFF. CDR3 bases: TGTGCCAGCAGTTACTCCCTAGCGGGAGTTCGGGGGGAGCTGTTTTTT.